The T cell receptor (beta chain) under discussion was sequenced for a study of Ad26.COV2.S vaccination and SARS-CoV-2 variants. About the research overall: Dosing was one shot or two shots 56 days apart. Whole-study results and caveats: Overall T cell responses may have been underestimated by the analyses of TCR breadth and depth. Those who received vaccine or placebo ended up with similar non-spike TCR breadth.

Treatment described: about 20 received Ad26.COV2.S at low or high dose, single or two shots; a few received placebo; per-sample allocation not given. Collection of samples fell on day 63 after the first vaccine or placebo injection. Points on this clone: No antigen is known for it.

From germline, CDR1 is KGHSH and CDR2 LQKENI. The germline V and J ends were trimmed by 3 bases and 1 base, with 13 bases remaining between them. The CDR3 is 15 residues long. Assay: immunoSEQ multiplex PCR; the TCRdb copy retains only in-frame clones and omits some. Here the sample spans around 450,000 clones, 89% being singletons. The chain joins TRBV18 to TRBJ2-7, with a possible D match to TRBD1 (6 bases). The sequencing used peripheral blood, collected in a trial of Ad26.COV2.S vaccine versus placebo. The origin of this receptor is a person between 18 and 65 years old who received the Ad26.COV2.S COVID-19 vaccine or a placebo. The chain's CDR3 is CASSPPAGESYEQYF. The CDR3 DNA reads TGTGCCAGCTCACCTCCCGCAGGGGAATCCTACGAGCAGTACTTC.